Listed below are T cell receptor beta chains from one sample, sequenced in a study of cytomegalovirus exposure and HLA in healthy donors. The protocol was immunoSEQ multiplex PCR, while the TCRdb copy is restricted to in-frame clones and leaves out a portion. This sample has almost 200,000 clones; 70% to 90% occur once, and the top ten carry less than 2.5%. The sequencing input was PBMCs. The receptors here all came from a woman aged 45-59 years in good health and CMV-seronegative. Both conserved end residues are part of each CDR3. Each record gives: CDR3 DNA, CDR3 protein, V gene, clone size, J gene, D gene. The D gene is left open where the match is weak. Only part of the rows carry a size: once, few, many, or a class if the clone is expanded.

TGTGCCAGCAGTCTAGAGAATAGGGGCGGATATGGCTACACCTTC | CASSLENRGGYGYTF | TRBV28 | NA | TRBJ1-2 | NA
TGCGCCAGCAGCCCGACAGGGTTTAGCAATCAGCCCCAGCATTTT | CASSPTGFSNQPQHF | TRBV5-1 | NA | TRBJ1-5 | TRBD1
TGTGCCAGCAGCCCACTGGGGGACACTCTCACCGAGCAGTACTTC | CASSPLGDTLTEQYF | TRBV7-6 | NA | TRBJ2-7 | NA
TGTGCCAGCGCTCCGAGGTTGCTAGCGGACAATGAGCAGTTCTTC | CASAPRLLADNEQFF | TRBV27 | once | TRBJ2-1 | TRBD2
TGCGCCAGCAGCGTGGGACACTCTAACTATGGCTACACCTTC | CASSVGHSNYGYTF | TRBV5-1 | NA | TRBJ1-2 | NA
TGTGCCTGGAGTCTGGGGGCTGGGGGTACGCAGTATTTT | CAWSLGAGGTQYF | TRBV30 | NA | TRBJ2-3 | NA
TGTGCCAGCAGCTTAAGACAGGGAAACGAGCAGTACTTC | CASSLRQGNEQYF | TRBV7-3 | NA | TRBJ2-7 | TRBD1
TGTGCCAGCACCTCGATGGGGGGGCTGGGTGGCTATGGCTACACCTTC | CASTSMGGLGGYGYTF | TRBV18 | NA | TRBJ1-2 | NA
TGTGCCTGGAGTTATAACAGGGTCTACGAGCAGTACTTC | CAWSYNRVYEQYF | TRBV30 | NA | TRBJ2-7 | NA
TGTGCCACCAGCAGAGACCTACCCTCCCCTGAAGCTTTCTTT | CATSRDLPSPEAFF | TRBV15 | NA | TRBJ1-1 | NA
TGTGCCAGCTCACCCTCCGCGGGCCCTGGAAACACCATATATTTT | CASSPSAGPGNTIYF | TRBV18 | NA | TRBJ1-3 | NA
TGTGCCAGCAGCGACAGGGCCTCTGGAAACACCATATATTTT | CASSDRASGNTIYF | TRBV11-2 | NA | TRBJ1-3 | TRBD1
TGTGCCAGCACCGCAACCGACAGGGAGTACACCGGGGAGCTGTTTTTT | CASTATDREYTGELFF | TRBV27 | NA | TRBJ2-2 | TRBD1
TGTGCCAGCAGTACTACCGGACAGGGGGTTGGGCCCCAGCATTTT | CASSTTGQGVGPQHF | TRBV27 | few | TRBJ1-5 | TRBD1
TGCAGCGTTGCCTACGGCACAGATACGCAGTATTTT | CSVAYGTDTQYF | TRBV29-1 | NA | TRBJ2-3 | NA
TGTGCCAGCAGCCCGAGGGACTACAAGACCTACGAGCAGTACTTC | CASSPRDYKTYEQYF | TRBV5-8 | NA | TRBJ2-7 | TRBD2
TGTGCCAGCTCACCGCCTAGGCCTATCGAAAAACTGTTTTTT | CASSPPRPIEKLFF | TRBV18 | once | TRBJ1-4 | NA